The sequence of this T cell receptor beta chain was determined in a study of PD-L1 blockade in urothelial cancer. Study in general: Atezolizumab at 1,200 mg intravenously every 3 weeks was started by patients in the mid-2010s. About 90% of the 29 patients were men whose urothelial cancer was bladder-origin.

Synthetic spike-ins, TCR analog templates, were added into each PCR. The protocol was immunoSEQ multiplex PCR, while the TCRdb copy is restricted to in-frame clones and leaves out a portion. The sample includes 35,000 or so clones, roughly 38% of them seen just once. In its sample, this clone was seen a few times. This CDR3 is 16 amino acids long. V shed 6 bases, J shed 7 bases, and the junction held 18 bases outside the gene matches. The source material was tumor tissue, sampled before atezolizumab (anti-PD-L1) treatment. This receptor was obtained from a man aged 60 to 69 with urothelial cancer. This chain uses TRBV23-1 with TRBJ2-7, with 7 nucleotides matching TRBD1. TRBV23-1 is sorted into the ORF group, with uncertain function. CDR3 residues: CASSQGQGEGQREQYF. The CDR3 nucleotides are TGCGCCAGCAGCCAGGGGCAGGGGGAAGGGCAGCGGGAGCAGTACTTC.